These 30 T cell receptor beta chains were all obtained from the same sample, sequenced in a study of blood T cell repertoires in COVID-19. This table comes from immunoSEQ multiplex PCR, and its TCRdb copy is limited to in-frame clones, with some not included. The repertoire consists of tens of thousands of clones, with 65% to 85% occurring once and the leading ten covering less than 2%. The sample was peripheral blood. The receptors here all came from a woman aged 55-70 years with acute or convalescent COVID-19.

This clone was counted a single time. This chain uses TRBV19 with TRBJ1-2; TRBD1 might be the D (5 bases). V was cut by 5 bases and J by 3 bases, with 13 bases left in between. The CDR3 sequence is 14 residues long. Germline V gives CDR1 LNHDA, CDR2 SQIVND (reference sequence). CDR3 region: CASSPKDTDYGYTF. In nucleotides, the CDR3 is TGTGCCAGTAGTCCCAAGGACACCGACTATGGCTACACCTTC.

This rearrangement joins TRBV6-6 to TRBJ2-5; 7 nucleotides align to TRBD1. The CDR3 runs 14 residues. Germline assignment: CDR1 MNHNY and CDR2 SVGAGI (reference sequence). The V gene end was trimmed by 9 bases and the J gene end by 2 bases; junction bases not matched to a gene: 9. The CDR3 DNA reads TGTGCCAGTAACCAGGGGGTTACACAAGAGACCCAGTACTTC. As protein: CASNQGVTQETQYF.

The sample holds one count of this clone. V is TRBV12-5 and J is TRBJ2-5; 7 bases align to TRBD1. The CDR3 has 14 residues. J gave up 5 bases and V 9 bases, and 12 bases lay outside the gene matches. Germline CDR1 and CDR2: LGHNT and FRNRAP. This CDR3 is CASGTGQIGETQYF. Here the CDR3 DNA reads TGTGCTAGCGGGACGGGACAGATAGGTGAGACCCAGTACTTC.

The genes are TRBV15 and TRBJ1-5; D is undetermined. Trimming left V 3 bases short and J 3 bases short, with 12 bases between. Germline lookup yields CDR1 LNHNV and CDR2 YYDKDF (reference sequence). The CDR3 consists of 15 residues. CDR3: CATSSGPGFNQPQHF. CDR3 nucleotide sequence: TGTGCCACCAGCAGCGGCCCAGGATTCAATCAGCCCCAGCATTTT.

In this sample, this clone turned up once. V usage is TRBV29-1 and J usage is TRBJ1-1, with TRBD1 matching over 9 bases. Germline trimming cut 7 bases from V and 2 bases from J; bases unmatched to any gene: 11. CDR1 is SQVTM, CDR2 ANQGSEA, per germline. This CDR3 has 15 amino acids. CDR3 loop: CSAMGQGTINTEAFF. DNA of the CDR3: TGCAGCGCCATGGGACAGGGAACGATTAACACTGAAGCTTTCTTT.

This chain joins TRBV5-1 and TRBJ2-1; TRBD2 aligns across 12 bases. Germline trimming cut 6 bases from V and 4 bases from J; bases unmatched to any gene: 5. The germline gives CDR1 SGHRS, CDR2 YFSETQ. The CDR3 has 15 residues. CDR3 DNA sequence: TGCGCCAGCAATACCCTAGCGGGGGGGTACAATGAGCAGTTCTTC. Its translation is CASNTLAGGYNEQFF.

The gene calls are TRBV7-3 and TRBJ2-3; 9 bases are a match to TRBD2. Germline assignment: CDR1 SGHTA and CDR2 FQGTGA. The ends lost 1 base at V and 3 bases at J; junction bases unmatched: 14. The CDR3 sequence is 19 residues long. The DNA for the CDR3 is TGTGCCAGCAGCTTAATTCCTGGCGGGAGGGCCGCGCTAACAGATACGCAGTATTTT. Translating it yields CASSLIPGGRAALTDTQYF.

The CDR3 DNA sequence: TGTGCCAGCAGCTTCCTTTCTAGCGGGGGGGCCTACAATGAGCAGTTCTTC. It yields the protein CASSFLSSGGAYNEQFF. This chain links TRBV7-6 with TRBJ2-1, with TRBD2 identical over 12 bases. Trimming took 3 bases from V and 2 from J; bases not matched to a gene: 5. This CDR3 contains 17 residues. Germline CDR1 and CDR2: SGHVS and FNYEAQ.

The chain couples TRBV9 to TRBJ2-3, with a tentative D call TRBD2 (6 bases). Germline CDR1 SGDLS, CDR2 YYNGEE. This CDR3 is built from 15 residues. Trimming removed 0 bases from V and 1 base from J, with 9 bases in between. CDR3 bases: TGTGCCAGCAGCGTAGCCCCGGGGGGCACAGATACGCAGTATTTT. It specifies CASSVAPGGTDTQYF.

This clone came up a few times. The chain combines TRBV9 with TRBJ2-1, with 8 bases identical to TRBD2. The V gene's germline CDR1 is SGDLS and CDR2 YYNGEE. The V segment lost 3 bases and the J segment 2 bases; nucleotides outside the gene matches: 10. CDR3 length: 17 amino acids. The CDR3 sequence: CASSATPGGRPYNEQFF. The CDR3 nucleotides are TGTGCCAGCAGCGCGACCCCTGGCGGGAGGCCCTACAATGAGCAGTTCTTC.

The chain joins TRBV11-1 to TRBJ2-1, with 7 nucleotides matching TRBD1. V trimming: 4 bases; J trimming: 7 bases; junction bases outside the gene matches: 10. The CDR3 runs 15 residues. Germline V gives CDR1 SGHAT, CDR2 FQDESV (reference sequence). The CDR3 bases are TGTGCCAGCAGCTCGCCACATACAGGGGAGAATGAGCAGTTCTTC. Translation: CASSSPHTGENEQFF.

The rearrangement links TRBV20-1 to TRBJ2-1; 8 bases are shared with TRBD2. The CDR3 covers 16 residues. The V gene's germline CDR1 is DFQATT and CDR2 SNEGSKA (reference sequence). After removal of 3 bases from V and 2 bases from J, the junction contained 9 bases not matched to a gene. The CDR3 is CSASKPGLGAYNEQFF. The CDR3 nucleotides are TGCAGTGCTAGTAAACCGGGACTAGGTGCCTACAATGAGCAGTTCTTC.

A few counts support this clone. The rearrangement joins TRBV7-3 to TRBJ1-5; D is unclear. The germline CDR1 and CDR2 sequences are SGHTA and FQGTGA. The CDR3 consists of 13 residues. V lost 2 bases, J lost 7 bases, and 9 bases lay in between. DNA of the CDR3: TGTGCCAGCAGCTTAGGGCCCCAGCAGCCCCAGCATTTT. Its translation: CASSLGPQQPQHF.

Concerning this clone: Other DNA sequences in this specimen translate into the identical CDR3. The V call is TRBV7-2, the J call TRBJ2-3; no reliable D call. The length of the CDR3 is 14 residues. V gave up 1 base and J gave up 3 bases, with 8 bases separating them. Germline-derived CDR1 and CDR2 are SGHTA and FQGNSA. CDR3 DNA: TGTGCCAGCAGCTTAGGAACATCGACAGATACGCAGTATTTT. It specifies CASSLGTSTDTQYF.

V gene TRBV5-6 combines with J gene TRBJ1-5; 7 bases match TRBD1. The CDR3 contains 14 residues. CDR1 and CDR2 (germline): SGHDT, YYEEEE. Trimming at V came to 0 bases and at J to 4 bases, leaving 1 base not matched to a gene. The CDR3 sequence: CASSLGGQNQPQHF. CDR3 DNA: TGTGCCAGCAGCTTGGGGGGACAGAATCAGCCCCAGCATTTT.

The V gene is TRBV27, the J gene TRBJ1-6; TRBD1 might be the D (5 bases). The V gene lost 7 bases and the J gene lost 6 bases, with 7 bases spanning the gap. Germline lookup yields CDR1 MNHEY and CDR2 SMNVEV (reference sequence). This CDR3 comprises 12 residues. CDR3 residues: CASTRANSPLHF. The CDR3, as DNA: TGTGCCAGCACCAGGGCTAATTCACCCCTCCACTTT.

This chain uses TRBV5-4 with TRBJ2-3, with 15 bases aligning to TRBD2. This CDR3 is 17 amino acids long. V trimming: 3 bases; J trimming: 1 base; junction bases outside the gene matches: 3. Germline V gives CDR1 SGHNT, CDR2 YYREEE (reference sequence). As DNA, the CDR3 is TGTGCCAGCAGCTCTGGACTAGCGGGGGGGCGCACAGATACGCAGTATTTT. It specifies CASSSGLAGGRTDTQYF.

This clone was seen only once. The chain links TRBV25-1 to TRBJ2-2, with 10 bases matching TRBD1. In germline, CDR1 is MGHDK, CDR2 SYGVNS. Germline trimming cut 6 bases from V and 3 bases from J; bases unmatched to any gene: 4. This CDR3 spans 15 amino acids. CDR3 residues: CASSVGTGDTGELFF. CDR3 nucleotide sequence: TGTGCCAGCAGCGTCGGGACAGGGGACACCGGGGAGCTGTTTTTT. Together with reference TRBV25-1 and TRBJ2-2, the CDR3 gives the full variable domain: EADIYQTPRYLVIGTGKKITLECSQTMGHDKMYWYQQDPGMELHLIHYSYGVNSTEKGDLSSESTVSRIRTEHFPLTLESARPSHTSQYLCASSVGTGDTGELFFGEGSRLTVL.

The genes are TRBV15 and TRBJ1-4; D is unresolved. V was pared by 0 bases and J by 8 bases, with 13 bases between. Germline V gene lookup returns CDR1 LNHNV and CDR2 YYDKDF (reference sequence). This CDR3 contains 15 residues. CDR3 coding DNA: TGTGCCACCAGCAGAGATCGCGCGGAGAACGAAAAACTGTTTTTT. Encoded protein: CATSRDRAENEKLFF.

The chain is built from TRBV3-1 (or the pseudogene TRBV3-2) and TRBJ1-5; no clear D. The CDR3 spans 14 residues. The germline gives CDR1 LGHDT, CDR2 YNNKEL (reference sequence). V was trimmed by 1 base and J by 3 bases, leaving 7 bases between them. The CDR3 loop is CASSQGPVNQPQHF. The CDR3 DNA reads as TGTGCCAGCAGCCAAGGGCCAGTCAATCAGCCCCAGCATTTT.

The chain carries TRBV5-1 and TRBJ2-7, with no clear D. The CDR3 runs 14 residues. Germline V lookup: CDR1 SGHRS, CDR2 YFSETQ. V lost 0 bases to trimming and J lost 0 bases, with 7 bases between them. This chain's CDR3 is CASSLGYSSYEQYF. The CDR3 DNA reads TGCGCCAGCAGCTTGGGTTATAGCTCCTACGAGCAGTACTTC.

This clone was picked up one time. The chain joins TRBV24-1 to TRBJ2-3, with a tentative D call TRBD2 (6 bases). Germline values: CDR1 KGHDR, CDR2 SFDVKD. Trimming removed 10 bases from V and 4 bases from J, with 17 bases in between. This CDR3 is 14 amino acids long. The chain's CDR3 is CATAGTGSSDTQYF. As DNA, the CDR3 is TGTGCCACAGCCGGGACTGGCTCCTCAGATACGCAGTATTTT.

To note about this clone: The sample contains more than one DNA sequence encoding this CDR3. The rearrangement uses TRBV5-1 and TRBJ2-5; unclear D gene. This CDR3 has 13 amino acids. Germline V gene data show CDR1 as SGHRS and CDR2 as YFSETQ. Trimming pared 0 bases from V and 5 bases from J, leaving 8 bases between. In DNA form, the CDR3 reads TGCGCCAGCAGCTTGGGGCCTGTGGAGACCCAGTACTTC. Amino acids: CASSLGPVETQYF.

This clone was observed a few times. The chain recombines TRBV19 with TRBJ2-2; D call uncertain. V was shortened by 10 bases and J by 3 bases, with 9 bases between the two germline ends. Per the germline V gene, CDR1 is LNHDA and CDR2 is SQIVND (reference sequence). The CDR3 has 12 residues. CDR3: CAISSDTGELFF. DNA for the CDR3: TGTGCCATTTCCAGTGACACCGGGGAGCTGTTTTTT.

The chain joins TRBV2 to TRBJ1-1; D is perhaps TRBD1 (5 bases). The CDR3 is 16 residues long. Germline CDR1 SNHLY, CDR2 FYNNEI. V was cut by 4 bases and J by 3 bases, with 18 bases left in between. CDR3 DNA sequence: TGTGCCAGCAGTGGAGGTAGGGGCGTCTGGGACACTGAAGCTTTCTTT. Translated: CASSGGRGVWDTEAFF.

This chain uses TRBV6-8 with TRBJ2-2, with D maybe TRBD1 (6 bases). Between the trimmed V and J ends, which lost 6 bases and 7 bases, there was a span of 12 bases. This CDR3 region has 13 residues. Germline CDR1 MNHGY, CDR2 SAAAGT. The CDR3 loop reads CASRPQGNGELFF. The CDR3 region has the DNA TGTGCCAGCAGACCACAGGGAAACGGGGAGCTGTTTTTT.

This chain joins TRBV9 and TRBJ1-2; D gene unclear. The CDR3 covers 15 residues. Trimming took 0 bases from V and 5 from J, leaving 14 bases between them. The germline CDR1 and CDR2 sequences are SGDLS and YYNGEE. CDR3 sequence: CASSVGTTTVYGYTF. The CDR3 coding sequence is TGTGCCAGCAGCGTAGGAACCACAACCGTGTATGGCTACACCTTC.

This chain connects TRBV6-5 to TRBJ2-7; 10 bases line up with TRBD1. The CDR3 is 15 amino acids. The germline V gene encodes CDR1 MNHEY and CDR2 SVGAGI. V lost 6 bases and J lost 2; bases outside the gene matches: 7. This CDR3 is CASRVGTGVPYEQYF. The DNA of the CDR3 is TGTGCCAGCAGAGTTGGGACAGGGGTCCCCTACGAGCAGTACTTC.

The V call is TRBV3-1 (or the pseudogene TRBV3-2), the J call TRBJ1-3; D is ambiguous. This CDR3 region has 11 residues. The ends were cut back, 4 bases at V and 5 bases at J, with 3 bases in the middle. CDR1 LGHDT and CDR2 YNNKEL come from the germline V gene (reference sequence). CDR3 DNA sequence: TGTGCCAGCAGCCTAAGAAACACCATATATTTT. Protein product: CASSLRNTIYF.

The CDR3 sequence: CASSLDGGGYNEQFF. The CDR3 DNA sequence: TGTGCCAGCAGCTTAGATGGCGGGGGTTACAATGAGCAGTTCTTC. The chain recombines TRBV11-2 with TRBJ2-1; TRBD2 agrees at 7 bases. Germline CDR1 SGHAT, CDR2 FQNNGV. J was trimmed by 4 bases and V by 0 bases; bases with no gene match: 3. This CDR3 spans 15 amino acids.